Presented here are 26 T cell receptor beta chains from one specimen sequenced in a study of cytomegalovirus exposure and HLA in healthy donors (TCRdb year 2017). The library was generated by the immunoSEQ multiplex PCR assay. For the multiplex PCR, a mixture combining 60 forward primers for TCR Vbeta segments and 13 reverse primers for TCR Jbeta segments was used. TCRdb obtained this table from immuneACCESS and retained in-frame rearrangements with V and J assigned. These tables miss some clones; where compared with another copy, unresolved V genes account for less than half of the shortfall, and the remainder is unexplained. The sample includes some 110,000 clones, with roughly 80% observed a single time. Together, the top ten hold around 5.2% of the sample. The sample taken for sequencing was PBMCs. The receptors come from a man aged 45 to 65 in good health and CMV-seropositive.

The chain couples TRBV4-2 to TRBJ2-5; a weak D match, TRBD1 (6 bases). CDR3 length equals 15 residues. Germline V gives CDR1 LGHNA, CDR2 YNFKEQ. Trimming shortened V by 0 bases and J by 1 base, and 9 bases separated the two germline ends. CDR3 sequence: CASSQEATGQETQYF. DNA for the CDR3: TGTGCCAGCAGCCAAGAAGCGACAGGCCAAGAGACCCAGTACTTC.

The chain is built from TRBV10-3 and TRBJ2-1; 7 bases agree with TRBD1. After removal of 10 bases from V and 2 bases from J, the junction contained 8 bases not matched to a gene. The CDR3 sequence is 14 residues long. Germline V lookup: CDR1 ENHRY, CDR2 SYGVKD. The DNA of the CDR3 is TGTGCCACCTCCCAGGGGGACGCCTACAATGAGCAGTTCTTC. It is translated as CATSQGDAYNEQFF.

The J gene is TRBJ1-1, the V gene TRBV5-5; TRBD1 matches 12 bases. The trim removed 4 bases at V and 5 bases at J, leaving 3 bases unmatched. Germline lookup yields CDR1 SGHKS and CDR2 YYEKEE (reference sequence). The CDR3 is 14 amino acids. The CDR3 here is CASSRDRGRTEAFF. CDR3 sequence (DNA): TGTGCCAGCAGCCGGGACAGGGGGCGGACTGAAGCTTTCTTT.

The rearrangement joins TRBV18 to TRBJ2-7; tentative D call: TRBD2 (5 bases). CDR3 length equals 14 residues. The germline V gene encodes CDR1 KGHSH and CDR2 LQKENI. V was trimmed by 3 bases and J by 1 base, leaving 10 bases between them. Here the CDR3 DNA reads TGTGCCAGCTCACCGCCCGGGAATTCCTACGAGCAGTACTTC. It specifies CASSPPGNSYEQYF.

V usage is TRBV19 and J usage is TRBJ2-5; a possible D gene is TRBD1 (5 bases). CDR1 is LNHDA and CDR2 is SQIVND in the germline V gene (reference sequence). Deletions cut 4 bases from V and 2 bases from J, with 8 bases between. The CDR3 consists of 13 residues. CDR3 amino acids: CASSTTVQETQYF. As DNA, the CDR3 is TGTGCCAGTAGTACGACAGTACAAGAGACCCAGTACTTC.

CDR3 residues: CARARGNEQFF. Written as DNA, the CDR3 is TGTGCTAGGGCTAGGGGAAATGAGCAGTTCTTC. This chain connects TRBV7-7 to TRBJ2-1; D is perhaps TRBD1 (5 bases). The CDR3 covers 11 residues. Germline loops: CDR1 SSHAT, CDR2 FNYEAQ (reference sequence).

CDR3 sequence reads: CASSVAGTGPYEQYF. CDR3 nucleotide sequence: TGTGCCAGCAGCGTAGCGGGGACAGGGCCCTACGAGCAGTACTTC. The chain links TRBV9 to TRBJ2-7, with 9 positions matching TRBD1. CDR1 and CDR2 (germline): SGDLS, YYNGEE. V was pared by 0 bases and J by 2 bases, with 3 bases of the junction left unmatched. The CDR3 consists of 15 residues.

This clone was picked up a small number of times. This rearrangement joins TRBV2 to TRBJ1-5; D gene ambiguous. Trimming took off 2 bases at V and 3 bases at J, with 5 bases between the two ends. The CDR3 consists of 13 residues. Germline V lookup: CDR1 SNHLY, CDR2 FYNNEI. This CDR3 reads CASSEFLNQPQHF. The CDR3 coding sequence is TGTGCCAGCAGTGAATTCCTCAATCAGCCCCAGCATTTT.

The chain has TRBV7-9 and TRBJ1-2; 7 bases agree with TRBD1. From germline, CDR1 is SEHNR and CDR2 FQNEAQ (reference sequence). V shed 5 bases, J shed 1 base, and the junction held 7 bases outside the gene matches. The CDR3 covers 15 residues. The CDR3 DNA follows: TGTGCCAGCAGCGCCTGGACAGGACTTAACTATGGCTACACCTTC. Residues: CASSAWTGLNYGYTF. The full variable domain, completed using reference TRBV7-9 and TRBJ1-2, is DTGVSQNPRHKITKRGQNVTFRCDPISEHNRLYWYRQTLGQGPEFLTYFQNEAQLEKSRLLSDRFSAERPKGSFSTLEIQRTEQGDSAMYLCASSAWTGLNYGYTFGSGTRLTVV.

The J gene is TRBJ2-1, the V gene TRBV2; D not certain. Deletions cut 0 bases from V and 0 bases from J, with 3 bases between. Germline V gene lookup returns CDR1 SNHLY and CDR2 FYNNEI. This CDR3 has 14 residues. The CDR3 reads CASSEASSYNEQFF. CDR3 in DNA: TGTGCCAGCAGTGAAGCTAGCTCCTACAATGAGCAGTTCTTC.

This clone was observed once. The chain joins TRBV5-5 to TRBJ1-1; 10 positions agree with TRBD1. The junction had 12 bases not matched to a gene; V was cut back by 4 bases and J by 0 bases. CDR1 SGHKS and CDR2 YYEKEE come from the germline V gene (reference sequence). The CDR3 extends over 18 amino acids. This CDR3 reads CASSRRSGQGRLNTEAFF. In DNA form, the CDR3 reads TGTGCCAGCAGCCGACGATCGGGACAGGGGAGACTGAACACTGAAGCTTTCTTT.

The CDR3 here is CASGSLAGGYNEQFF. The CDR3 DNA reads as TGTGCCAGCGGATCCTTAGCGGGGGGGTACAATGAGCAGTTCTTC. The genes are TRBV28 and TRBJ2-1; 11 nucleotides match TRBD2. CDR3 length: 15 amino acids. V lost 8 bases, J lost 4 bases, and 7 bases stayed unmatched. Germline V CDR1 and CDR2: MDHEN, SYDVKM.

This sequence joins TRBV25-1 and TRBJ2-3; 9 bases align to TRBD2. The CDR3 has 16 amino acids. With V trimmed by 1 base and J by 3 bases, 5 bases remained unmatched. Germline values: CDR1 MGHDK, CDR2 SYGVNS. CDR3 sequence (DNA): TGTGCCAGCAGTGAATCTCCGGGACTAGCAACAGATACGCAGTATTTT. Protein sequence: CASSESPGLATDTQYF.

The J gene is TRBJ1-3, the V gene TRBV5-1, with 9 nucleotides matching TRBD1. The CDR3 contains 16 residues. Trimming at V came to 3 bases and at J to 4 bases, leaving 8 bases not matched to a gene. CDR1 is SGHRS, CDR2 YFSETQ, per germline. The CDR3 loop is CASSSPGDRDGNTIYF. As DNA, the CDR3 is TGCGCCAGCAGCTCCCCGGGGGACAGGGACGGAAACACCATATATTTT. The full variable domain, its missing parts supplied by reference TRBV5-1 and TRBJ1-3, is KAGVTQTPRYLIKTRGQQVTLSCSPISGHRSVSWYQQTPGQGLQFLFEYFSETQRNKGNFPGRFSGRQFSNSRSEMNVSTLELGDSALYLCASSSPGDRDGNTIYFGEGSWLTVV.

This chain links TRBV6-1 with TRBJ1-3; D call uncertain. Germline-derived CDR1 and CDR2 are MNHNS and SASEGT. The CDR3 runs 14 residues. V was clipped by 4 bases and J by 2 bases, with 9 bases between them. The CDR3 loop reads CASSARFTGNTIYF. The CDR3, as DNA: TGTGCCAGCAGTGCTAGGTTTACTGGAAACACCATATATTTT.

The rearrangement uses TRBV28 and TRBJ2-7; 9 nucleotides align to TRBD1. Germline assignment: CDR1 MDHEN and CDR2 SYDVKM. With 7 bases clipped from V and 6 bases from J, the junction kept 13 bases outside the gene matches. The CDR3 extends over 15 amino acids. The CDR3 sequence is CASITGGQGRREQYF. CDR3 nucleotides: TGTGCCAGCATCACGGGGGGACAGGGCCGTCGCGAGCAGTACTTC.

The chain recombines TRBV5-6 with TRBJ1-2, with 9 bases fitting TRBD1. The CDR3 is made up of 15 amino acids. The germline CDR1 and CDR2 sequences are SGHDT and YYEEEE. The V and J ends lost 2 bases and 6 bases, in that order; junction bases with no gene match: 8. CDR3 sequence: CASSFRDRVGNGYTF. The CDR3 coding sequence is TGTGCCAGCAGCTTTAGGGACAGGGTGGGCAATGGCTACACCTTC.

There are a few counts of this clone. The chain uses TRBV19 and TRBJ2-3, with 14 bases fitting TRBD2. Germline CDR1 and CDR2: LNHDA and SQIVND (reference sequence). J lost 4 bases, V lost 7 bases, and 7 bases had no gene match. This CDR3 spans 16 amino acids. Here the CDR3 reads CASTLGTSGRADTQYF. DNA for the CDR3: TGTGCCAGTACCCTGGGGACTAGCGGGAGAGCAGATACGCAGTATTTT.

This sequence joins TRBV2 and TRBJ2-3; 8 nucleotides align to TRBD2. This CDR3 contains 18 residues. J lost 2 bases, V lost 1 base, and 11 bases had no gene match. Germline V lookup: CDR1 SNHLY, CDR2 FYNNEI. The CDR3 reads CASSEGRGGRPYTDTQYF. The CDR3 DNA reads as TGTGCCAGCAGTGAAGGAAGGGGCGGGAGGCCTTACACAGATACGCAGTATTTT.

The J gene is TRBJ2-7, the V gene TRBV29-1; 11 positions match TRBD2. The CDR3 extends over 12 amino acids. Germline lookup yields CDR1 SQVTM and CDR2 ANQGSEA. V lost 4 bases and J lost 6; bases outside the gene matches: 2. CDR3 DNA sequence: TGCAGCGTTGGGGGGACTAGCGGCGAGCAGTACTTC. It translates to CSVGGTSGEQYF.

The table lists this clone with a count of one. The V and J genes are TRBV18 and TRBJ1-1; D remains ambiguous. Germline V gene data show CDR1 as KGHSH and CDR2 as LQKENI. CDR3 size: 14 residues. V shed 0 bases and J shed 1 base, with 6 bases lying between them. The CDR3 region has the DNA TGTGCCAGCTCACCACCGGCAGGGAACACTGAAGCTTTCTTT. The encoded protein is CASSPPAGNTEAFF.

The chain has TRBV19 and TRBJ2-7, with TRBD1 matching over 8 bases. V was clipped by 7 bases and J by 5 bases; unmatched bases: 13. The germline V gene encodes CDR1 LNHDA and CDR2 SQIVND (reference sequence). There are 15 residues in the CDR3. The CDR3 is CASTLTGTGLNEQYF. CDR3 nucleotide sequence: TGTGCCAGTACATTAACCGGGACAGGATTAAACGAGCAGTACTTC.

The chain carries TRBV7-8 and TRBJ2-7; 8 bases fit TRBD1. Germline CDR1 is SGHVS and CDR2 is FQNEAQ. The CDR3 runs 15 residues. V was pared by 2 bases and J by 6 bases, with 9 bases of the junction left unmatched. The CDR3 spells CASSLNRQGLREQYF. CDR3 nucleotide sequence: TGTGCCAGCAGCTTAAATAGACAGGGGCTCCGCGAGCAGTACTTC.

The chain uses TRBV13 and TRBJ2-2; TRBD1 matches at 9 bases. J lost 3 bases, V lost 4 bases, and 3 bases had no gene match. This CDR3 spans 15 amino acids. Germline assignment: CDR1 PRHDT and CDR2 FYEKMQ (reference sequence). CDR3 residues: CASSSRQGDTGELFF. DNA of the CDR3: TGTGCCAGCAGCTCCCGACAGGGGGACACCGGGGAGCTGTTTTTT.

The CDR3 sequence: CASSYVEVTEAFF. DNA for the CDR3: TGTGCCAGCAGTTACGTCGAGGTCACTGAAGCTTTCTTT. The rearrangement links TRBV6-6 to TRBJ1-1; D not certain. Looked up from germline, CDR1 is MNHNY and CDR2 is SVGAGI (reference sequence). The CDR3 extends over 13 amino acids. Trimming took 2 bases from V and 4 from J, leaving 8 bases between them.

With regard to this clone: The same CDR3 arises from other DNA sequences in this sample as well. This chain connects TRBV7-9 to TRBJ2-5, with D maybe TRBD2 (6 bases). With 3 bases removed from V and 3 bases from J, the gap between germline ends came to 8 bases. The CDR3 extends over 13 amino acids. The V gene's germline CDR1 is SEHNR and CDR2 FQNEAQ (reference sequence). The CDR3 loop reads CASSFTGEETQYF. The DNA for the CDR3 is TGTGCCAGCAGCTTCACGGGAGAAGAGACCCAGTACTTC.